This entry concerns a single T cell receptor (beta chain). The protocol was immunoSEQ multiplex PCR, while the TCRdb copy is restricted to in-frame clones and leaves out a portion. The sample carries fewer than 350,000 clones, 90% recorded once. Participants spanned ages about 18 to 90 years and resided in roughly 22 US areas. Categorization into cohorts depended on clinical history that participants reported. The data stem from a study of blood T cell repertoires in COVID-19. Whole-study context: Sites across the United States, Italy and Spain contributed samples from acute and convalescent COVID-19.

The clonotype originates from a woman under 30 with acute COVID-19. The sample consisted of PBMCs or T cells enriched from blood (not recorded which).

CDR3 DNA sequence: TGTGCCAGCAGTTATCGCGGGGGCCCTTCGAATTCACCCCTCCACTTT. This sequence encodes CASSYRGGPSNSPLHF. The chain links TRBV6-5 to TRBJ1-6; maybe TRBD1 (6 bases). Looked up from germline, CDR1 is MNHEY and CDR2 is SVGAGI. This CDR3 has 16 residues. The germline V and J ends were trimmed by 3 bases and 7 bases, with 16 bases remaining between them.